The source of this TCR beta chain is a study of blood T cells in healthy people across ages (dated by TCRdb to between 2015 and 2017). Regarding the research as a whole: Template switching captured roughly one uniquely barcoded TCR beta cDNA molecule per two T cells in model experiments. Four age groups were formed from the donors: young (average approximately 15 years), middle-aged (approximately 40), aged (around 68) and long-lived (approximately 78). To avoid experimental bias, donors of different ages were spread randomly across the sequencing lanes. To track age-related changes in TCR beta repertoire diversity, the study relied on deep sequencing normalized with unique cDNA molecular identifiers. For two donors (one aged 18 to 29 and one aged 80 or older), the study analyzed two additional independent replicas of 1 million unique cDNA reads from the same blood draw.

Overall study results and their limits: A strong correlation was found between observed TCR beta diversity and the percentage of naive T cells measured by flow cytometry. Compared with the aged group, the long-lived group had more naive CD4+ T cells, fewer expanded clones and increased TCR diversity, suggesting age selection. Total diversity estimates from one million sequenced T cells were considered lower bounds and underestimates. Observed TCR beta diversity per million T cells fell roughly linearly with age, and a significant reduction was already apparent by age roughly 40. The CMV infection status of donors was not known, potentially confounding age-related changes in expanded clonotypes. Since profiling was done on bulk unsorted PBMCs, naive and antigen-experienced compartments could not be conclusively compared.

Donors were a few dozen systemically healthy Caucasian individuals from Russia aged roughly 6 to 100 years. Ten milliliters of peripheral blood were drawn from each donor into EDTA-treated Vacutainer tubes. Ficoll-Paque density-gradient centrifugation was used to isolate PBMCs, with at least 6 million obtained per sample. Trizol reagent was used to extract total RNA from the PBMCs, yielding at least 6 micrograms per sample. Naive CD45RAhigh/CD27high T cell percentages were measured by flow cytometry on a PBMC aliquot from every donor. Comment on this clonotype: It lacks a known antigen. Within one base of it there is no much larger clone, and no base qualities were kept.

Libraries were made using 5' RACE. The sequencer was an Illumina HiSeq 2500. A second PCR of about 6 to 11 cycles was performed with a sample-barcoded 5' primer and a J-beta primer mix. A unique molecular identifier was introduced onto each TCR beta cDNA molecule by a template-switch 5' adaptor carrying 12 random nucleotides. At least 2.5 million CDR3-containing paired-end reads were obtained from each sample. First-strand cDNA synthesis was performed from all RNA using the Mint cDNA synthesis kit, with priming by a TRBC-specific oligonucleotide. After uracil-DNA glycosylase treatment, a first 18-cycle PCR used universal primers M1SS and BC2_uni_R on all cDNA. The original methods were these. For normalization, 1 million high-quality reads, each with a distinct molecular identifier, were randomly selected from each sample. Reads with shared molecular identifiers were discarded instead of being binned into consensus sequences. CDR3 identification, clonotype clustering and error correction used MiTCR with a Q25 quality threshold and the strictest error-elimination algorithm. A nonparametric unseen species model with Euler transformation was used to estimate a lower bound on total TCR beta diversity. Through fastp at Q25 and MiXCR, TCRdb rebuilt clones from the public reads, retaining in-frame beta chains. One record per CDR3 amino acid sequence lists the most common genes and DNA. TCRdb's processing, not the authors' own work, is the source of the V and J calls. In this sample the table shows hundreds of thousands of distinct CDR3 sequences, approximately 59% of which occur a single time. The top ten hold about two fifths of the sample.

From its cysteine to its phenylalanine, the CDR3 spans 12 amino acids. Left in the record is the CDR3 DNA by itself, 36 bases read in frame from the first base. Compared with germline, V lacks 8 bases and J lacks 8 bases; bases without a gene match: 6. Sequenced sample: blood. This sequence originates from a man aged 55 to 70 in good health. The V and J segments used are TRBV12-3 or TRBV12-4 and TRBJ1-2; 9 bases in between match TRBD1. The CDR3 region reads CASQQGAEGYTF. The DNA sequence reads TGTGCCAGCCAACAGGGGGCAGAAGGCTACACCTTC.